This T cell receptor (beta chain) stems from a study of T cells in Graves' hyperthyroidism and ophthalmopathy. Study summary: Peripheral blood was drawn at first diagnosis, prior to all treatment.

The investigators amplified TCR beta CDR3 regions from RNA transcripts. The HTBI set primed first-round TCR CDR3 RT-PCR. TCRdb processed the multiplex PCR reads anew with MiXCR; each CDR3 protein has one entry. Of approximately 410,000 distinct CDR3 sequences listed, about 15% are singletons. At least 3 on the Clinical Activity Score was recorded for ophthalmopathy patients, who also had NOSPECS grade at least 4 and duration under 3 months. Clinicians diagnosed patients from clinical symptoms, serum thyroxine and TRAb, thyroid ultrasound and orbital computed tomography. Germline assignment: CDR1 MNHEY and CDR2 SVGAGI. This CDR3 comprises 16 residues. Trimming removed 3 bases at V and 0 bases at J, with 12 bases between.

This chain joins TRBV6-5 and TRBJ1-5; no reliable D call. The sequence derives from a man younger than 30 with Graves' ophthalmopathy. Sequenced: blood. CDR3 nucleotides: TGTGCCAGCAGTTATCGGCCGGACCATAGCAATCAGCCCCAGCATTTT. Translating gives CASSYRPDHSNQPQHF.